This entry lists 16 T cell receptor beta chains sequenced from one sample in a study of blood T cell repertoires in COVID-19. TCRdb's copy holds only in-frame clones and misses some; the assay was immunoSEQ multiplex PCR. Here the sample spans about 250,000 clones, around 86% being singletons. The sequenced sample was PBMCs or T cells enriched from blood (not recorded which). The source of these receptors is a man aged 40-55 years who had recovered from COVID-19.

This clone has just one count. The chain combines TRBV5-3 with TRBJ2-2; D perhaps matches TRBD1 (5 bases). TRBV5-3 is treated as an ORF (open reading frame) with a function not yet certain. The CDR3 has 15 residues. V lost 2 bases to trimming and J lost 6 bases, with 14 bases between them. The CDR3 loop reads CARSFEGQGPGELFF. CDR3 bases: TGTGCCAGAAGCTTCGAAGGTCAGGGTCCCGGGGAGCTGTTTTTT.

V is TRBV19 and J is TRBJ2-5, with 8 bases lining up with TRBD2. The germline V gene encodes CDR1 LNHDA and CDR2 SQIVND (reference sequence). The CDR3 is 13 amino acids. V shed 8 bases, J shed 4 bases, and the junction held 6 bases outside the gene matches. CDR3 bases: TGTGCCAGTTCGGGGGGGGATCTAGAGACCCAGTACTTC. Translation gives CASSGGDLETQYF.

The chain joins TRBV6-6 to TRBJ1-6; D not resolved. The CDR3 totals 14 residues. CDR1 and CDR2 (germline): MNHNY, SVGAGI (reference sequence). V was clipped by 2 bases and J by 5 bases, with 7 bases between them. Here the CDR3 reads CASSYGQNNSPLHF. CDR3 DNA sequence: TGTGCCAGCAGTTACGGTCAGAATAATTCACCCCTCCACTTT.

The V call is TRBV3-1 (or the pseudogene TRBV3-2), the J call TRBJ1-5; D gene uncertain. The germline CDR1 and CDR2 sequences are LGHDT and YNNKEL (reference sequence). With 1 base removed from V and 5 bases from J, the gap between germline ends came to 3 bases. The CDR3 is 12 amino acids. The CDR3 loop reads CASSQGHQPQHF. The DNA of the CDR3 is TGTGCCAGCAGCCAAGGGCATCAGCCCCAGCATTTT.

The chain has TRBV6-5 and TRBJ2-7; D may be TRBD1 (5 bases). V lost 2 bases and J 3 bases, leaving 14 bases between the germline ends. The CDR3 spans 15 residues. The germline V gene encodes CDR1 MNHEY and CDR2 SVGAGI. The CDR3 here is CASSYLMGQGYEQYF. The DNA of the CDR3 is TGTGCCAGCAGTTACCTTATGGGGCAAGGCTACGAGCAGTACTTC.

CDR3 DNA sequence: TGTGCCAGCAGCCAAGAATCTCAGGGTAGCAATCAGCCCCAGCATTTT. This sequence encodes CASSQESQGSNQPQHF. This chain joins TRBV3-1 (or the pseudogene TRBV3-2) and TRBJ1-5; D might be TRBD1 (5 bases). The V and J ends lost 0 bases and 0 bases respectively, with 9 bases between them. Germline V gives CDR1 LGHDT, CDR2 YNNKEL (reference sequence). This CDR3 region has 16 residues.

CDR3 region: CASRGSPFVQSSYEQYF. CDR3 DNA sequence: TGTGCCAGCAGAGGTAGCCCCTTTGTGCAAAGCTCCTACGAGCAGTACTTC. The chain joins TRBV2 to TRBJ2-7; no clear D gene. Germline loops: CDR1 SNHLY, CDR2 FYNNEI. The CDR3 is made up of 17 amino acids. V was clipped by 6 bases and J by 0 bases, with 21 bases between them. The full variable domain, with the rest looked up from reference TRBV2 and TRBJ2-7, is EPEVTQTPSHQVTQMGQEVILRCVPISNHLYFYWYRQILGQKVEFLVSFYNNEISEKSEIFDDQFSVERPDGSNFTLKIRSTKLEDSAMYFCASRGSPFVQSSYEQYFGPGTRLTVT.

This rearrangement joins TRBV2 to TRBJ2-3; 12 nucleotides line up with TRBD2. The CDR3 consists of 16 residues. The germline V gene has CDR1 SNHLY and CDR2 FYNNEI. The junction had 8 bases not matched to a gene; V was cut back by 6 bases and J by 4 bases. CDR3 sequence: CASRKTSGRIADTQYF. CDR3 DNA sequence: TGTGCCAGCAGGAAAACTAGCGGGAGGATCGCAGATACGCAGTATTTT.

V gene TRBV7-2 combines with J gene TRBJ1-5; 8 positions match TRBD1. The J segment lost 2 bases and the V segment lost 1 base, leaving 7 bases of the junction unmatched. The CDR3 spans 17 residues. The germline CDR1 and CDR2 sequences are SGHTA and FQGNSA. CDR3 in amino acids: CASSLVAGGSGNQPQHF. CDR3 DNA: TGTGCCAGCAGCTTAGTGGCAGGGGGCAGCGGCAATCAGCCCCAGCATTTT.

The rearrangement links TRBV7-2 to TRBJ2-1; TRBD1 matches at 8 bases. This CDR3 region has 13 residues. Germline values: CDR1 SGHTA, CDR2 FQGNSA. V gave up 3 bases and J gave up 6 bases; unmatched junction bases: 1. CDR3 sequence: CASSFTGGNEQFF. The CDR3 coding sequence is TGTGCCAGCAGCTTCACAGGGGGCAATGAGCAGTTCTTC.

The CDR3 coding sequence is TGTGCCAGCAGCCACCAAACCTCACAGAACACTGAAGCTTTCTTT. Translation: CASSHQTSQNTEAFF. The chain is built from TRBV7-9 and TRBJ1-1; the D is unclear. Germline V gene data show CDR1 as SEHNR and CDR2 as FQNEAQ (reference sequence). The CDR3 extends over 15 amino acids. Trimming shortened V by 5 bases and J by 1 base, and 14 bases separated the two germline ends.

CDR3 DNA: TGTGCCAGCAGTCTGACAGGGGGTAATATACACTACGAGCAGTACTTC. Protein: CASSLTGGNIHYEQYF. V usage is TRBV27 and J usage is TRBJ2-7; TRBD1 matches 9 bases. The trim removed 5 bases at V and 3 bases at J, leaving 11 bases unmatched. CDR1 MNHEY and CDR2 SMNVEV come from the germline V gene (reference sequence). The CDR3 is 16 amino acids.

The chain employs TRBV5-6 and TRBJ2-5, with D hard to call. Trimming cost V 4 bases and J 1 base, with 2 bases left between them. CDR3 length: 11 residues. Germline CDR1 reads SGHDT; CDR2 reads YYEEEE. CDR3 residues: CASSRQETQYF. As DNA, the CDR3 is TGTGCCAGCAGCCGCCAAGAGACCCAGTACTTC.

This clone was detected once. This chain connects TRBV4-2 to TRBJ2-7; 15 positions agree with TRBD2. The J segment lost 4 bases and the V segment lost 3 bases, leaving 10 bases of the junction unmatched. Germline V gives CDR1 LGHNA, CDR2 YNFKEQ. CDR3 length: 18 residues. In DNA form, the CDR3 reads TGTGCCAGCAGCCATGGGACTAGCGGGAGGTCCTCAAGTTACGAGCAGTACTTC. Protein: CASSHGTSGRSSSYEQYF.

The gene calls are TRBV11-2 and TRBJ1-4; tentative D call: TRBD1 (5 bases). V lost 5 bases and J 0 bases, leaving 13 bases between the germline ends. The CDR3 runs to 16 residues. The germline V gene encodes CDR1 SGHAT and CDR2 FQNNGV. The chain's CDR3 is CASSLGLFSTNEKLFF. CDR3 in DNA: TGTGCCAGCAGCCTGGGACTCTTCTCAACTAATGAAAAACTGTTTTTT.

This clone showed up just once. V usage is TRBV7-9 and J usage is TRBJ2-1, with 9 bases that match TRBD2. This CDR3 is 16 amino acids long. With 0 bases clipped from V and 8 bases from J, the junction kept 8 bases outside the gene matches. In germline, CDR1 is SEHNR, CDR2 FQNEAQ (reference sequence). CDR3 bases: TGTGCCAGCAGCTTAGCCTTATTAGCGGGGGCTTATGAGCAGTTCTTC. Encoded protein: CASSLALLAGAYEQFF.